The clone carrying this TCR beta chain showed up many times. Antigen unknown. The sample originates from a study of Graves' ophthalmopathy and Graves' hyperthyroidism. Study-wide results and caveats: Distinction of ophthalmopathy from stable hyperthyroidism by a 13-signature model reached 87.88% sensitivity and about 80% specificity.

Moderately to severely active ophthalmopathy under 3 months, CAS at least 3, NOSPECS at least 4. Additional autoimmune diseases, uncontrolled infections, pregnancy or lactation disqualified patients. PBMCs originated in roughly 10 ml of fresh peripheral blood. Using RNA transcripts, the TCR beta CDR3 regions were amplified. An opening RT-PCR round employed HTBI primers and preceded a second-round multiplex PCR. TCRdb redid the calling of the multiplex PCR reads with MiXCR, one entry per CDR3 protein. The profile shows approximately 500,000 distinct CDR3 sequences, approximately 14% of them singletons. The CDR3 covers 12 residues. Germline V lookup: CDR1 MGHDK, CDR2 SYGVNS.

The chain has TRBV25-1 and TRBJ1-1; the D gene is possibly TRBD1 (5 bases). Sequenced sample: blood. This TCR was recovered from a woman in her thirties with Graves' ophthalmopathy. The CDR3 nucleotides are TGTGCGAGTACAGGACAGAACACTGAAGCTTTCTTT. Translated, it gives CASTGQNTEAFF. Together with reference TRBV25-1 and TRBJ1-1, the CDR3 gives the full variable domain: EADIYQTPRYLVIGTGKKITLECSQTMGHDKMYWYQQDPGMELHLIHYSYGVNSTEKGDLSSESTVSRIRTEHFPLTLESARPSHTSQYLCASTGQNTEAFFGQGTRLTVV.